The entry below describes one T cell receptor beta chain. The antigen is unknown. Sequencing used immunoSEQ multiplex PCR; TCRdb keeps in-frame clones, though not all of them. The sample records approximately 87,000 clones, approximately 90% being singletons. This record belongs to a study of OX40 agonist ivuxolimab in advanced cancers. Overall study results and limits: At 0.1 to 3.0 mg/kg, CD4+ and CD8+ blood T cells expanded clonally by week 6. The specificity for antigen of the expanded peripheral T cells was not determined.

Autoimmune disease history or systemic immunosuppression barred patients. Samples were taken at baseline and on day 1 of cycles 4 and 7. The specimen was CD4+ or CD8+ T cells sorted from blood, collected in a trial of the OX40 agonist ivuxolimab. The clonotype originates from an adult with an advanced solid tumor such as melanoma, head and neck, liver or kidney cancer.

The CDR3 reads CASSLVPTGELFF. The CDR3 DNA sequence: TGTGCCAGCAGCTTAGTCCCCACCGGGGAGCTGTTTTTT. This chain links TRBV7-2 with TRBJ2-2; no clear D. CDR3 length: 13 residues. Per the germline V gene, CDR1 is SGHTA and CDR2 is FQGNSA. V lost 1 base, J lost 4 bases, and 4 bases lay in between. Based on the CDR3 plus reference TRBV7-2 and TRBJ2-2, the full variable domain is GAGVSQSPSNKVTEKGKDVELRCDPISGHTALYWYRQSLGQGLEFLIYFQGNSAPDKSGLPSDRFSAERTGGSVSTLTIQRTQQEDSAVYLCASSLVPTGELFFGEGSRLTVL.